One and the same sample provided the 3 T cell receptor beta chains below, sequenced in a study of CD8 T cells in Susac syndrome. Reverse transcription of about 0.45 to 1 ug RNA was performed with random hexamers. TCRdb reprocessed the immunoSEQ multiplex PCR reads via MiXCR and lists one record per CDR3 protein. In the table there are about 210,000 distinct CDR3 sequences, 85% to 95% of which are singletons. The specimen sequenced was CD4+ T cells from PBMCs. The receptors were gathered from a human donor with Susac syndrome.

The rearrangement joins TRBV7-6 to TRBJ2-7; the D call may be TRBD1 or TRBD2 (5 bases each). The CDR3 spans 15 residues. The germline V gene has CDR1 SGHVS and CDR2 FNYEAQ. V lost 5 bases, J lost 2 bases, and 16 bases lay in between. The CDR3 DNA reads TGTGCCAGCAGCCTGGGGACGGATCTTGCCTACGAGCAGTACTTC. This translates into CASSLGTDLAYEQYF.

This clonotype was seen only a few times. The genes are TRBV6-5 and TRBJ1-6; 7 bases are a match to TRBD1. There are 14 residues in the CDR3. Germline loops: CDR1 MNHEY, CDR2 SVGAGI. V shed 5 bases, J shed 7 bases, and the junction held 5 bases outside the gene matches. The CDR3 nucleotides are TGTGCCAGCAGTGACAGGGTGGGGAATTCACCCCTCCACTTT. Protein: CASSDRVGNSPLHF.

Written as DNA, the CDR3 is TGTGCCTGGAGCGGGAGAAGCAATCAGCCCCAGCATTTT. Its protein product is CAWSGRSNQPQHF. The chain uses TRBV30 and TRBJ1-5; D unresolved. The CDR3 runs to 13 residues. Trimming stripped 3 bases from V and 1 base from J, with 7 bases between. Germline loops: CDR1 GTSNPN, CDR2 SVGIG (reference sequence). Together with reference TRBV30 and TRBJ1-5, the CDR3 gives the full variable domain: SQTIHQWPATLVQPVGSPLSLECTVEGTSNPNLYWYRQAAGRGLQLLFYSVGIGQISSEVPQNLSASRPQDRQFILSSKKLLLSDSGFYLCAWSGRSNQPQHFGDGTRLSIL.